Following are 22 T cell receptor beta chains from one sample sequenced in a study of T cell responses to AZD1222 COVID-19 vaccine. Libraries were prepared by immunoSEQ multiplex PCR; TCRdb keeps only in-frame clonotypes and omits some of them. The sample shows 100,000 to 150,000 clones, around 90% of them seen only once. Material: peripheral blood, obtained on day 0 of AZD1222 vaccination. The receptors were gathered from an adult in good health.

The J gene is TRBJ2-7, the V gene TRBV4-1; D not certain. From germline, CDR1 is MGHRA and CDR2 YSYEKL. With 3 bases removed from V and 2 bases from J, the gap between germline ends came to 14 bases. The CDR3 runs to 15 residues. The CDR3 loop is CASSQTANIAYEQYF. The CDR3 DNA reads TGCGCCAGCAGCCAGACGGCGAATATTGCCTACGAGCAGTACTTC.

This clone was detected a few times. This chain links TRBV4-3 with TRBJ1-1, with D perhaps TRBD1 (5 bases). The CDR3 extends over 16 amino acids. CDR1 is LGHNA and CDR2 is YSLEER in the germline V gene. V was pared by 3 bases and J by 1 base, with 15 bases between. The CDR3 bases are TGCGCCAGCAGCCATGACCCCGGGGCAGGGAACACTGAAGCTTTCTTT. Protein sequence: CASSHDPGAGNTEAFF.

J is TRBJ1-2 and V is TRBV2; 9 nucleotides align to TRBD1. Trimming removed 6 bases from V and 8 bases from J; junction bases left unmatched: 13. Per the germline V gene, CDR1 is SNHLY and CDR2 is FYNNEI. The CDR3 has 15 residues. The CDR3 nucleotides are TGTGCCAGCAGCTATTCCCCTGACAGGGGGGAAGGCTACACCTTC. This sequence encodes CASSYSPDRGEGYTF.

CDR3 amino acids: CASRPGQNNSPLHF. The CDR3 nucleotides are TGTGCCAGCAGGCCGGGACAGAATAATTCACCCCTCCACTTT. The chain employs TRBV2 and TRBJ1-6; 7 bases match TRBD1. From germline, CDR1 is SNHLY and CDR2 FYNNEI. The trim removed 6 bases at V and 5 bases at J, leaving 4 bases unmatched. CDR3 length: 14 amino acids.

V usage is TRBV3-1 (or the pseudogene TRBV3-2) and J usage is TRBJ2-3; 12 bases are a match to TRBD2. Germline loops: CDR1 LGHDT, CDR2 YNNKEL (reference sequence). This CDR3 has 18 residues. The J segment lost 1 base and the V segment lost 0 bases, leaving 5 bases of the junction unmatched. The CDR3 loop is CASSQEGLAGGGTDTQYF. The CDR3 coding sequence is TGTGCCAGCAGCCAAGAGGGGCTAGCGGGAGGGGGCACAGATACGCAGTATTTT.

The chain recombines TRBV5-1 with TRBJ2-7, with TRBD2 identical over 8 bases. V was clipped by 6 bases and J by 0 bases; unmatched bases: 5. The CDR3 sequence is 14 residues long. Germline V gives CDR1 SGHRS, CDR2 YFSETQ. The CDR3 bases are TGCGCCAGCACTGGCGGGAGGCCCTCCTACGAGCAGTACTTC. It specifies CASTGGRPSYEQYF.

This chain uses TRBV2 with TRBJ2-1; weak D call: TRBD2 (5 bases). Germline values: CDR1 SNHLY, CDR2 FYNNEI. The CDR3 extends over 14 amino acids. Trimming pared 10 bases from V and 5 bases from J, leaving 18 bases between. CDR3 region: CATSNTDGDNEQFF. CDR3 sequence (DNA): TGTGCCACTTCAAATACGGACGGGGACAATGAGCAGTTCTTC. The full variable domain, in which reference TRBV2 and TRBJ2-1 provide the parts outside the CDR3, is EPEVTQTPSHQVTQMGQEVILRCVPISNHLYFYWYRQILGQKVEFLVSFYNNEISEKSEIFDDQFSVERPDGSNFTLKIRSTKLEDSAMYFCATSNTDGDNEQFFGPGTRLTVL.

This clone was observed a few times. This chain links TRBV25-1 with TRBJ1-2; D remains unclear. Germline loops: CDR1 MGHDK, CDR2 SYGVNS. V gave up 3 bases and J gave up 4 bases, with 6 bases separating them. This CDR3 comprises 12 residues. CDR3 amino acids: CASSDGRYGYTF. In DNA, the CDR3 is TGTGCCAGCAGTGACGGGCGCTATGGCTACACCTTC.

The J gene is TRBJ2-5, the V gene TRBV3-1 (or the pseudogene TRBV3-2); a weak D match, TRBD2 (6 bases). The CDR3 is 15 amino acids. Germline assignment: CDR1 LGHDT and CDR2 YNNKEL (reference sequence). Trimming removed 4 bases at V and 2 bases at J, with 14 bases between. The CDR3 region is CASSPNSGAQETQYF. The CDR3, as DNA: TGTGCCAGCAGCCCAAATAGCGGAGCACAAGAGACCCAGTACTTC.

The gene calls are TRBV18 and TRBJ1-5; maybe TRBD1 (5 bases). The V and J ends lost 5 bases and 1 base respectively, with 15 bases between them. Germline V gene data show CDR1 as KGHSH and CDR2 as LQKENI. CDR3 length: 16 residues. In DNA, the CDR3 is TGTGCCAGCTCAACAGGCCTCGGGCAGAGCAATCAGCCCCAGCATTTT. Translating gives CASSTGLGQSNQPQHF.

CDR3 coding DNA: TGTGCCAGCTCACCAGACGGCTCTGGAAACACCATATATTTT. Translating it yields CASSPDGSGNTIYF. The chain employs TRBV18 and TRBJ1-3, with unresolved D. V was trimmed by 2 bases and J by 0 bases, leaving 5 bases between them. The germline gives CDR1 KGHSH, CDR2 LQKENI. This CDR3 region has 14 residues.

The V gene is TRBV27, the J gene TRBJ2-7; 11 positions agree with TRBD2. J lost 2 bases, V lost 6 bases, and 0 bases had no gene match. The CDR3 consists of 13 residues. CDR1 is MNHEY, CDR2 SMNVEV, per germline (reference sequence). The CDR3, as DNA: TGTGCCAGCAGACTAGCGGGAGCCTACGAGCAGTACTTC. This gives the protein CASRLAGAYEQYF.

The J gene is TRBJ1-5, the V gene TRBV3-1 (or the pseudogene TRBV3-2), with D uncertain. The CDR3 runs 13 residues. V lost 1 base to trimming and J lost 4 bases, with 5 bases between them. Germline V gives CDR1 LGHDT, CDR2 YNNKEL (reference sequence). In DNA, the CDR3 is TGTGCCAGCAGCCAAGGGCGAAATCAGCCCCAGCATTTT. Amino acids: CASSQGRNQPQHF.

J is TRBJ1-1 and V is TRBV6-1; the D is unclear. This CDR3 is 15 amino acids long. Per the germline V gene, CDR1 is MNHNS and CDR2 is SASEGT. V lost 0 bases and J lost 1, with 9 bases in between. For the CDR3, the DNA is TGTGCCAGCAGTGAAGCGGGTAGGGAGAACACTGAAGCTTTCTTT. It translates to CASSEAGRENTEAFF.

The chain links TRBV4-3 to TRBJ1-5; TRBD1 matches 7 bases. This CDR3 has 15 amino acids. V was clipped by 0 bases and J by 7 bases; unmatched bases: 6. CDR1 LGHNA and CDR2 YSLEER come from the germline V gene. CDR3 in DNA: TGCGCCAGCAGCCAAGATGCAGGGGGAATGCAGCCCCAGCATTTT. Protein sequence: CASSQDAGGMQPQHF.

The chain joins TRBV19 to TRBJ1-5, with D perhaps matching TRBD1 (6 bases). Per germline, CDR1 LNHDA and CDR2 SQIVND (reference sequence). Trimming pared 0 bases from V and 5 bases from J, leaving 17 bases between. This CDR3 region has 17 residues. This CDR3 is CASSIDRGWGLYQPQHF. CDR3 sequence (DNA): TGTGCCAGTAGTATAGACAGGGGTTGGGGGTTGTATCAGCCCCAGCATTTT.

This rearrangement joins TRBV28 to TRBJ1-2, with unresolved D. This CDR3 contains 13 residues. Trimming shortened V by 4 bases and J by 1 base, and 7 bases separated the two germline ends. Germline CDR1 is MDHEN and CDR2 is SYDVKM. DNA of the CDR3: TGTGCCAGCAGTTCTGGATTTAACTATGGCTACACCTTC. It encodes CASSSGFNYGYTF.

V gene TRBV7-4 combines with J gene TRBJ2-1, with 8 bases identical to TRBD2. Trimming took 1 base from V and 7 from J; bases not matched to a gene: 0. The CDR3 is 13 residues long. Germline V CDR1 and CDR2: SGHVT, SQSDAQ. CDR3 DNA: TGTGCCAGCAGCTTAGAGCGGGAGAATGAGCAGTTCTTC. This sequence encodes CASSLERENEQFF.

The table lists this clone with a count of one. This rearrangement joins TRBV5-4 to TRBJ1-2, with D possibly being TRBD1 (6 bases). This CDR3 has 13 residues. Germline V gene data show CDR1 as SGHNT and CDR2 as YYREEE (reference sequence). Trimming stripped 6 bases from V and 4 bases from J, with 13 bases between. CDR3 bases: TGTGCCAGCACAGAACAGGGTCGCTATGGCTACACCTTC. Protein: CASTEQGRYGYTF.

The rearrangement joins TRBV5-1 to TRBJ1-2; 10 bases line up with TRBD1. Germline lookup yields CDR1 SGHRS and CDR2 YFSETQ. V shed 4 bases, J shed 0 bases, and the junction held 3 bases outside the gene matches. There are 15 residues in the CDR3. The CDR3 loop reads CASSAGTGANYGYTF. The CDR3 region has the DNA TGCGCCAGCAGCGCGGGGACAGGGGCTAACTATGGCTACACCTTC.

The gene calls are TRBV14 and TRBJ2-1, with D possibly matching TRBD2 (5 bases). Per germline, CDR1 SGHDN and CDR2 FVKESK. Trimming cost V 0 bases and J 8 bases, with 14 bases left between them. The CDR3 has 15 amino acids. CDR3 sequence: CASSQDKGANHEQFF. CDR3 sequence (DNA): TGTGCCAGCAGCCAAGATAAGGGAGCGAACCATGAGCAGTTCTTC.

The gene calls are TRBV7-9 and TRBJ1-2, with TRBD1 matching 10 bases. The junction had 3 bases not matched to a gene; V was cut back by 2 bases and J by 6 bases. CDR3 length equals 14 residues. Germline V lookup: CDR1 SEHNR, CDR2 FQNEAQ (reference sequence). CDR3 coding DNA: TGTGCCAGCAGCTTATTGACAGGGGGCGATGGCTACACCTTC. Protein sequence: CASSLLTGGDGYTF.